The rows below give T cell receptor beta chains drawn from one sample of a study of blood T cell repertoires in COVID-19. Here immunoSEQ multiplex PCR was the method, and the copy in TCRdb shows in-frame clones only, minus some. Here the sample spans roughly 91,000 clones, roughly 84% being singletons. The sample comprised peripheral blood. These receptors were obtained from an older man with active or convalescent COVID-19. The CDR3 runs from the conserved cysteine through the conserved F or W. The order of the fields is J gene, D gene, CDR3 length, clone size, V gene, CDR3 protein, CDR3 DNA. The D gene is left open where the match is weak. Clone size is stated in some rows and not others, as once, few, many or a class when expanded.

TRBJ1-1,TRBD1,14,.,TRBV19,CASSIVHRGPEAFF,TGTGCCAGTAGTATAGTCCACAGGGGGCCTGAAGCTTTCTTT
TRBJ1-2,.,15,.,TRBV5-5,CASSLVAGANYGYTF,TGTGCCAGCAGCTTGGTGGCGGGAGCTAACTATGGCTACACCTTC
TRBJ1-2,.,13,.,TRBV5-6,CASSPGISYGYTF,TGTGCCAGCAGCCCCGGGATTTCCTATGGCTACACCTTC
TRBJ2-2,.,16,.,TRBV7-7,CASSLQTGPNTGELFF,TGTGCTAGCAGCTTACAAACAGGGCCGAACACCGGGGAGCTGTTTTTT
TRBJ2-7,TRBD2,21,.,TRBV3-1/TRBV3-2,CASSPIGIAGISSPRSYEQYF,TGTGCCAGCAGCCCCATCGGGATAGCGGGGATCTCCTCACCTCGCTCCTACGAGCAGTACTTC
TRBJ2-1,.,13,.,TRBV2,CASERPRANEQFF,TGTGCCAGCGAGAGACCCAGGGCCAATGAGCAGTTCTTC
TRBJ2-7,TRBD1,15,.,TRBV6-2/TRBV6-3,CASSPRGRRLNEQYF,TGTGCCAGCAGCCCCAGGGGGCGAAGGTTAAACGAGCAGTACTTC
TRBJ2-2,.,12,.,TRBV29-1,CSAHRDTGELFF,TGCAGCGCCCATCGGGACACCGGGGAGCTGTTTTTT
TRBJ1-1,.,14,.,TRBV6-1,CASSEQERNTEAFF,TGTGCCAGCAGTGAACAGGAAAGGAACACTGAAGCTTTCTTT
TRBJ2-5,TRBD2,16,.,TRBV5-1,CASSTLAGGLAETQYF,TGCGCCAGCAGCACTCTAGCGGGGGGGCTGGCAGAGACCCAGTACTTC
TRBJ1-1,.,12,.,TRBV12-3/TRBV12-4,CASSRQATEAFF,TGTGCCAGCAGCCGACAGGCCACAGAAGCTTTCTTT
TRBJ2-7,TRBD1,15,.,TRBV5-1,CASSLVGTGVKEQYF,TGCGCCAGCAGCTTGGTCGGGACAGGGGTTAAGGAGCAGTACTTC
TRBJ1-3,TRBD1,14,few,TRBV7-2,CASSLQDSSTGVYF,TGTGCCAGCAGCTTACAAGACTCCTCGACAGGGGTATATTTT
TRBJ1-6,TRBD1,14,.,TRBV6-5,CASSLNRGQSPLHF,TGTGCCAGCAGTCTGAACAGGGGGCAGTCACCCCTCCACTTT
TRBJ1-3,.,15,.,TRBV9,CASSVGGVKGNTIYF,TGTGCCAGCAGCGTAGGGGGGGTGAAAGGAAACACCATATATTTT
TRBJ1-4,.,12,once,TRBV29-1,CSVGGGIEKLFF,TGCAGCGTTGGTGGGGGGATCGAAAAACTGTTTTTT
TRBJ1-2,TRBD1,13,few,TRBV5-5,CASSLEEGAPYTF,TGTGCCAGCAGCTTGGAGGAGGGGGCGCCCTACACCTTC
TRBJ1-3,TRBD1,14,.,TRBV9,CASDRGQSGNTIYF,TGTGCCAGCGACAGGGGGCAATCTGGAAACACCATATATTTT
TRBJ2-5,TRBD1,14,.,TRBV3-1/TRBV3-2,CASSLQGARETQYF,TGTGCCAGCAGCCTCCAGGGGGCGCGAGAGACCCAGTACTTC
TRBJ2-2,.,13,.,TRBV2,CASMGRHTGELFF,TGTGCCAGCATGGGCCGTCACACCGGGGAGCTGTTTTTT